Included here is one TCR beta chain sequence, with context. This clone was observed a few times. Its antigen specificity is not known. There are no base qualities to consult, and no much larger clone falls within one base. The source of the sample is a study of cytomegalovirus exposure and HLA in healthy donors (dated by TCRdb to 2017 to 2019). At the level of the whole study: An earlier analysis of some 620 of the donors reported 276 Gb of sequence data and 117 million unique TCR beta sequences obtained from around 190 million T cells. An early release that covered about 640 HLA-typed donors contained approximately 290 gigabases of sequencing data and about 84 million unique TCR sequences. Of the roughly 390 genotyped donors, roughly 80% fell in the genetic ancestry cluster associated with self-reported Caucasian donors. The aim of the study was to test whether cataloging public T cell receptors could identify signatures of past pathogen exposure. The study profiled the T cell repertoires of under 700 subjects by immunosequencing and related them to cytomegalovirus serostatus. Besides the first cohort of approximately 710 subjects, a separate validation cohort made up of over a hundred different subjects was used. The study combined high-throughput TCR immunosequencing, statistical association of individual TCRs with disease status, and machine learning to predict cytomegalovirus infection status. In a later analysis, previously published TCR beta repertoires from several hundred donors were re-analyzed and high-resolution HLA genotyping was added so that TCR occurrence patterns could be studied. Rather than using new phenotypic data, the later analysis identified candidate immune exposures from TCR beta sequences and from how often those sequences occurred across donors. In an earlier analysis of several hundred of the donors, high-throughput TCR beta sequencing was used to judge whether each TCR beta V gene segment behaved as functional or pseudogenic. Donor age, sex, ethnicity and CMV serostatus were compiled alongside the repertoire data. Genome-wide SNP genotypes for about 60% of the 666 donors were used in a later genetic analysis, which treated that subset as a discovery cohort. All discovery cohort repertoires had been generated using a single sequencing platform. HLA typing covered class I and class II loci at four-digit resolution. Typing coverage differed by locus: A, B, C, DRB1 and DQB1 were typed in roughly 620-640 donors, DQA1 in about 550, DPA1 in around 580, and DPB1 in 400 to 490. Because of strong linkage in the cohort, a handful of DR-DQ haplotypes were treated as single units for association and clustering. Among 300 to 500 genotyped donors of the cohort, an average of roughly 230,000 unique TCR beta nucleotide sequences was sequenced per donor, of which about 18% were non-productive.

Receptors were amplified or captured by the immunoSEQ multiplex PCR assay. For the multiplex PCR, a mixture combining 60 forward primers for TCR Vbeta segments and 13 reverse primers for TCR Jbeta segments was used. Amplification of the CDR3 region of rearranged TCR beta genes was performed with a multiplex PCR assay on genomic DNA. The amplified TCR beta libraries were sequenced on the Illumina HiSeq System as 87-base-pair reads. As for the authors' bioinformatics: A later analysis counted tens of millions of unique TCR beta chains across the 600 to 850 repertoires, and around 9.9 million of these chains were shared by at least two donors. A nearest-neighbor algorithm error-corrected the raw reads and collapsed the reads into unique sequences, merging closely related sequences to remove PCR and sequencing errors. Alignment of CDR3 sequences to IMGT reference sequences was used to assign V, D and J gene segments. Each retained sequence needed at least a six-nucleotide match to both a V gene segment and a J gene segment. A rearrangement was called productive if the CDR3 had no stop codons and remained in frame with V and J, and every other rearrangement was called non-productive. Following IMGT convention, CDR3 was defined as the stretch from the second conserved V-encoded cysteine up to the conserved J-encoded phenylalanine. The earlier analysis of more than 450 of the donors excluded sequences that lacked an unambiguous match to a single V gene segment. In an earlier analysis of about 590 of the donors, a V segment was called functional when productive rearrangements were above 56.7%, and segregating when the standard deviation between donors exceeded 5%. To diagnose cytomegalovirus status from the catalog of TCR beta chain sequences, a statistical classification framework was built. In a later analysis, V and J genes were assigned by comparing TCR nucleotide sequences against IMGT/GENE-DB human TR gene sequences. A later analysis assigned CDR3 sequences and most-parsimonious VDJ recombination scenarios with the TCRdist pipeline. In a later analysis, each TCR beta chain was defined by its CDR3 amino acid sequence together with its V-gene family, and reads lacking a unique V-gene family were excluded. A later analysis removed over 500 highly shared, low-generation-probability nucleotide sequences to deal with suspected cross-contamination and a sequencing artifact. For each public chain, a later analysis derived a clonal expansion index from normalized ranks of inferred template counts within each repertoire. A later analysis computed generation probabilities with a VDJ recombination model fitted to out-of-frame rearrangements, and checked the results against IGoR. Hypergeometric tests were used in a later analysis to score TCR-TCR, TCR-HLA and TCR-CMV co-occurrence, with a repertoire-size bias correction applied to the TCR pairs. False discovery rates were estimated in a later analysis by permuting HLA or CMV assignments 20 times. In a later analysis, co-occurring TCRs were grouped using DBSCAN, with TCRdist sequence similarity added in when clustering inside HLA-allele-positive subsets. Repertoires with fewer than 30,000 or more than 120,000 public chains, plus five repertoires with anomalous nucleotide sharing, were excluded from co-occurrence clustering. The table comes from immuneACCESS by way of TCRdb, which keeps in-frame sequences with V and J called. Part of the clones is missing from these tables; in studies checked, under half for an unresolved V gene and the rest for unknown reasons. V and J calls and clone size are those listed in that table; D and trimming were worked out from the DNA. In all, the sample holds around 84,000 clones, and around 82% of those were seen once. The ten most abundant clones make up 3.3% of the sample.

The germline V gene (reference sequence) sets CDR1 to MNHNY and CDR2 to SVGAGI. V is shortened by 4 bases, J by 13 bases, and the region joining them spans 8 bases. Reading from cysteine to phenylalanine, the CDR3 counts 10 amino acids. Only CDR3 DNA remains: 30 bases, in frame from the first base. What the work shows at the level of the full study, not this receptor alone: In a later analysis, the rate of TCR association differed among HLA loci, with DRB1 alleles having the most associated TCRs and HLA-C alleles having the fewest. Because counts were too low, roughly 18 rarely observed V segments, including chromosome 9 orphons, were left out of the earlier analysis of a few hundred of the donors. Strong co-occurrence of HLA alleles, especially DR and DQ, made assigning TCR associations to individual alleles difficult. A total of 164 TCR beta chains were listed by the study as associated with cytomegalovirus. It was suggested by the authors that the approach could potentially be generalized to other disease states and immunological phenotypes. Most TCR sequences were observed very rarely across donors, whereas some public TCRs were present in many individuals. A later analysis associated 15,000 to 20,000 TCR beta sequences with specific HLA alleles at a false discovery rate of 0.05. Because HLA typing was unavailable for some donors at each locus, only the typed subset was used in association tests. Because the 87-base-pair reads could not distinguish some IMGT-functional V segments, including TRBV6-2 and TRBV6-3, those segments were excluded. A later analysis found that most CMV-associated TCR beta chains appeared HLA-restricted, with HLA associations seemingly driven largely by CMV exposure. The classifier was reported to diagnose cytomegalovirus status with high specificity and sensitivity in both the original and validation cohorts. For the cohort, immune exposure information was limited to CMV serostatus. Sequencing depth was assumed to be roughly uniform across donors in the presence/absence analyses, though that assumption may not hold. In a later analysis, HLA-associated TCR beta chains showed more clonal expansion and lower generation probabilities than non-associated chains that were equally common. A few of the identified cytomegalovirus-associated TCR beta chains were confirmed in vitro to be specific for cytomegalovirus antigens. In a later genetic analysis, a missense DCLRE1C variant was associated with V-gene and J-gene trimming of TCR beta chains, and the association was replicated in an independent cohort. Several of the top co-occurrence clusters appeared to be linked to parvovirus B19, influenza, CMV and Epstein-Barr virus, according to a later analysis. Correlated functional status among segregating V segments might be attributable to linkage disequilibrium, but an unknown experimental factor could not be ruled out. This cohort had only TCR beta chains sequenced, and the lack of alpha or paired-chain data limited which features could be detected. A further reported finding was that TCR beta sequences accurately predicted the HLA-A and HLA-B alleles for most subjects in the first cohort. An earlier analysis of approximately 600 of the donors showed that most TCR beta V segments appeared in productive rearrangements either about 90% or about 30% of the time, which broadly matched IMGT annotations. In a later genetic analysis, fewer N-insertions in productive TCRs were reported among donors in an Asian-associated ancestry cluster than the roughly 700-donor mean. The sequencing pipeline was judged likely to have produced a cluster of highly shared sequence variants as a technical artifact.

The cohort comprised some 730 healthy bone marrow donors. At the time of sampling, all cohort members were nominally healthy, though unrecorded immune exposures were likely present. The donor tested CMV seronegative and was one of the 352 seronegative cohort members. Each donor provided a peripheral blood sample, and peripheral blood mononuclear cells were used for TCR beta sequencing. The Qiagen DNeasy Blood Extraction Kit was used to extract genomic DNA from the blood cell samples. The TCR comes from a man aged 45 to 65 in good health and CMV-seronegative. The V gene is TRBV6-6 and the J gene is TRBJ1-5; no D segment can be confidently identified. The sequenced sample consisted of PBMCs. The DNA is TGTGCCAGCAGTTCGGGGAGACAGCATTTT. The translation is CASSSGRQHF.